In this sample, the clone carrying this TCR beta chain turned up many times. This record comes from a study of T cells in Graves' hyperthyroidism and ophthalmopathy. Germline loops: CDR1 DFQATT, CDR2 SNEGSKA (reference sequence). The CDR3 spans 13 residues. The V gene lost 0 bases and the J gene lost 4 bases, with 10 bases spanning the gap. Using RNA transcripts as the source, TCR beta CDR3 regions were amplified. Researchers ran a first-round RT-PCR on the TCR CDR3 using the HTBI primer set. TCRdb used MiXCR to reprocess the multiplex PCR reads, holding one entry per CDR3 protein. This sample has roughly 530,000 distinct CDR3 sequences, with under 20% found just once.

V usage is TRBV20-1 and J usage is TRBJ2-7; D call uncertain. Sequenced: blood. This receptor was taken from a young woman with Graves' ophthalmopathy. CDR3 in amino acids: CSARDWTDYEQYF. DNA for the CDR3: TGCAGTGCTAGAGATTGGACGGATTACGAGCAGTACTTC.